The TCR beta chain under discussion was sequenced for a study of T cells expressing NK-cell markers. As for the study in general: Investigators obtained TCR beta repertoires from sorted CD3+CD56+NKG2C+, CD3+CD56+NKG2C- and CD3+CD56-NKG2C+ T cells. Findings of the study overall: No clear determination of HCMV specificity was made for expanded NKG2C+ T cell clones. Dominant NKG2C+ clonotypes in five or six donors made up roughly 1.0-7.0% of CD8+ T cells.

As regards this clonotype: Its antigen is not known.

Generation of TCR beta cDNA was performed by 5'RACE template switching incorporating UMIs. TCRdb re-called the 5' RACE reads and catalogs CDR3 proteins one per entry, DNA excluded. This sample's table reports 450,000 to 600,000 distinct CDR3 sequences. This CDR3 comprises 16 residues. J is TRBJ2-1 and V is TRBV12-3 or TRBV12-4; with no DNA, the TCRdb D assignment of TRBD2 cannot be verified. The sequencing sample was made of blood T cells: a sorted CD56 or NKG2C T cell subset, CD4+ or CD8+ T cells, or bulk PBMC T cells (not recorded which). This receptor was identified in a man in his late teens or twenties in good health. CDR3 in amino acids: CASSELAGGLHNEQFF.